The rows below give T cell receptor beta chains drawn from one sample of a study of T cells in Graves' hyperthyroidism and ophthalmopathy. TCRdb reprocessed the multiplex PCR reads via MiXCR and lists one record per CDR3 protein. This sample has some 400,000 distinct CDR3 sequences, with 15% to 20% found just once. Input material: blood. The origin of the receptors is a woman in her late teens or twenties with Graves' hyperthyroidism. CDR3s leave out the opening cysteine and the closing phenylalanine or tryptophan.

j_gene | v_gene | CDR3aa
TRBJ2-3 | TRBV7-3 | ASSLRSAKRGGPDTQY
TRBJ1-5 | TRBV4-1 | ASSQDLASNQPQH
TRBJ2-7 | TRBV5-5 | ASGGGQAGRLYEQY
TRBJ2-5 | TRBV11-2 | ASSPAREPRAQY
TRBJ1-2 | TRBV7-2 | ASSLVSGGNYGYT
TRBJ2-5 | TRBV7-2 | ASSSPIREKTQY
TRBJ2-2 | TRBV24-1 | ATSDLEGRQENTGELF
TRBJ1-1 | TRBV30 | AWSMRLGAF
TRBJ1-2 | TRBV18 | ASSPGTGPNYGYT
TRBJ1-2 | TRBV6-1 | ASSEGTGGFYGYT
TRBJ1-2 | TRBV12-3/TRBV12-4 | ASSLRHDYGYT
TRBJ2-7 | TRBV27 | ASSLLGTSKGRPYEQY
TRBJ1-1 | TRBV18 | ASSPPIERVNTEAF
TRBJ1-2 | TRBV5-1 | ASRPPGRGDDYT
TRBJ1-2 | TRBV12-3/TRBV12-4 | ASNFHPRRGWYGYT
TRBJ2-7 | TRBV27 | ASSERSGGRAYEQY
TRBJ1-5 | TRBV10-3 | AISESGAGQPQH
TRBJ1-2 | TRBV7-8 | ASSLEERAYGYT
TRBJ1-2 | TRBV20-1 | SASSQGQNYGYT
TRBJ1-2 | TRBV6-5 | ASSGRTLYGYT
TRBJ2-7 | TRBV27 | ASSALDREEQY
TRBJ2-5 | TRBV11-2 | ASSRRAGGEETQY
TRBJ1-2 | TRBV20-1 | SAKTGGYGYT
TRBJ2-3 | TRBV6-1 | ASGTPVSDTQY
TRBJ2-2 | TRBV4-2 | ASSPPREWENTGELF
TRBJ1-2 | TRBV29-1 | LTAESTGYT
TRBJ1-2 | TRBV20-1 | SARYRGTGYT
TRBJ1-1 | TRBV28 | ASSTQGALTEAF
TRBJ1-1 | TRBV5-1 | ASSLKDSGTRSNTEAF
TRBJ1-5 | TRBV12-3/TRBV12-4 | ASRQGVQPQH
TRBJ1-1 | TRBV28 | ASSLQGRRNTEAF
TRBJ1-1 | TRBV29-1 | SVGGEELNTEAF
TRBJ2-2 | TRBV11-1 | ASSLKPGQTYTGELF
TRBJ2-7 | TRBV6-2/TRBV6-3 | ASSSPHRGEGYEQY
TRBJ2-7 | TRBV7-2 | ASSLLAGPYEQY
TRBJ2-7 | TRBV27 | ASSSTAGYEQY
TRBJ1-2 | TRBV6-1 | ASRAGTASYGYT